Following are 24 T cell receptor beta chains from one sample sequenced in a study of blood T cell repertoires in COVID-19. Sequenced by immunoSEQ multiplex PCR; TCRdb stores in-frame clones only, minus some. The sample yields about 250,000 clones, 90% seen once. Sequenced sample: peripheral blood. These receptors came from a woman aged 55 to 70 with COVID-19, enrolled during active disease.

V gene TRBV4-1 combines with J gene TRBJ1-3; 7 nucleotides match TRBD1. The CDR3 contains 14 residues. Germline V gene lookup returns CDR1 MGHRA and CDR2 YSYEKL. Unmatched junction bases numbered 2, after V lost 2 bases and J lost 4 bases. CDR3 in DNA: TGCGCCAGCAGCCAAAAGACAGGGGGAAACACCATATATTTT. It is translated as CASSQKTGGNTIYF.

This rearrangement joins TRBV11-2 to TRBJ1-4; D perhaps matches TRBD1 (5 bases). Trimming took off 3 bases at V and 8 bases at J, with 19 bases between the two ends. Germline values: CDR1 SGHAT, CDR2 FQNNGV. CDR3 size: 16 residues. CDR3 loop: CASSFRGGGVGEKLFF. CDR3 DNA sequence: TGTGCCAGCAGCTTTAGGGGTGGCGGGGTAGGGGAAAAACTGTTTTTT.

This clone was observed a few times. The V call is TRBV5-5, the J call TRBJ1-2, with D possibly matching TRBD1 (5 bases). The V end lost 0 bases, the J end lost 6 bases, and 9 bases lay between the germline ends. The CDR3 covers 13 residues. Germline values: CDR1 SGHKS, CDR2 YYEKEE (reference sequence). The CDR3 DNA is TGTGCCAGCAGCTTGGGCAGGGAGGATGGCTACACCTTC. Protein product: CASSLGREDGYTF.

CDR3 in amino acids: CASSVGRTTEAFF. Here the CDR3 DNA reads TGTGCCAGCAGCGTAGGGAGAACCACTGAAGCTTTCTTT. The gene calls are TRBV9 and TRBJ1-1, with D unclear. CDR1 SGDLS and CDR2 YYNGEE come from the germline V gene. There are 13 residues in the CDR3. V was shortened by 0 bases and J by 4 bases, with 7 bases between the two germline ends.

The genes are TRBV5-1 and TRBJ1-2, with unresolved D. Per germline, CDR1 SGHRS and CDR2 YFSETQ. The CDR3 consists of 12 residues. Trimming shortened V by 2 bases and J by 6 bases, and 8 bases separated the two germline ends. The CDR3 sequence: CASSFLGDGYTF. DNA of the CDR3: TGCGCCAGCAGCTTTCTCGGGGATGGCTACACCTTC.

The CDR3 loop reads CASSVGGANEQFF. In DNA, the CDR3 is TGTGCCAGCAGCGTAGGGGGAGCCAATGAGCAGTTCTTC. The J gene is TRBJ2-1, the V gene TRBV9, with D perhaps matching TRBD2 (5 bases). V lost 0 bases, J lost 6 bases, and 7 bases lay in between. CDR3 size: 13 residues. Per the germline V gene, CDR1 is SGDLS and CDR2 is YYNGEE.

The J gene is TRBJ2-2, the V gene TRBV7-9, with D hard to call. CDR3 length: 15 residues. Trimming shortened V by 8 bases and J by 0 bases, and 13 bases separated the two germline ends. CDR1 SEHNR and CDR2 FQNEAQ come from the germline V gene (reference sequence). CDR3 protein: CASRPVRANTGELFF. CDR3 nucleotides: TGTGCCAGCCGCCCGGTCCGAGCGAACACCGGGGAGCTGTTTTTT.

The chain recombines TRBV3-1 (or the pseudogene TRBV3-2) with TRBJ2-3; 8 nucleotides agree with TRBD1. V gave up 4 bases and J gave up 4 bases; unmatched junction bases: 19. Looked up from germline, CDR1 is LGHDT and CDR2 is YNNKEL (reference sequence). The CDR3 consists of 19 residues. The CDR3 region has the DNA TGTGCCAGCAGCCCGACCCATCGTTCTCAGGGGGCCGGGTCAGATACGCAGTATTTT. This sequence encodes CASSPTHRSQGAGSDTQYF.

This CDR3 is CASSQELTSYNEQFF. The CDR3 nucleotides are TGTGCCAGCAGCCAAGAGCTAACGTCCTACAATGAGCAGTTCTTC. The V and J genes are TRBV4-2 and TRBJ2-1; D unclear. The V end was cut by 0 bases, the J end by 1 base, with 7 bases between. CDR1 is LGHNA, CDR2 YNFKEQ, per germline. The CDR3 consists of 15 residues.

CDR3 loop: CASSTPGQGVVNGYTF. CDR3 DNA sequence: TGCGCCAGCAGCACGCCGGGACAGGGGGTCGTCAATGGCTACACCTTC. The J gene is TRBJ1-2, the V gene TRBV5-1, with 11 bases fitting TRBD1. The trim removed 4 bases at V and 6 bases at J, leaving 11 bases unmatched. This CDR3 has 16 residues. From germline, CDR1 is SGHRS and CDR2 YFSETQ.

The DNA of the CDR3 is TGTGCCAGCACCAGACAAGAGACCCAGTACTTC. This encodes CASTRQETQYF. V gene TRBV9 combines with J gene TRBJ2-5; D gene unclear. CDR3 length: 11 amino acids. V was shortened by 6 bases and J by 2 bases, with 5 bases between the two germline ends. Germline-derived CDR1 and CDR2 are SGDLS and YYNGEE.

This CDR3 reads CASSLASGRGSPLHF. In nucleotides, the CDR3 is TGCGCCAGCAGCTTGGCGTCAGGGCGAGGCTCACCCCTCCACTTT. V is TRBV5-1 and J is TRBJ1-6; a weak D match, TRBD1 (5 bases). From germline, CDR1 is SGHRS and CDR2 YFSETQ. This CDR3 is built from 15 residues. Trimming stripped 0 bases from V and 10 bases from J, with 14 bases between.

The V call is TRBV5-1, the J call TRBJ2-7, with a weak D call TRBD2 (5 bases). V dropped 0 bases and J dropped 4 bases, with 17 bases sitting between them. This CDR3 is built from 16 residues. Germline lookup yields CDR1 SGHRS and CDR2 YFSETQ. CDR3 nucleotides: TGCGCCAGCAGCTTGGACTCACCCCGACTAAATTACGAGCAGTACTTC. Translation gives CASSLDSPRLNYEQYF. Filled out from reference TRBV5-1 and TRBJ2-7, the complete variable domain reads KAGVTQTPRYLIKTRGQQVTLSCSPISGHRSVSWYQQTPGQGLQFLFEYFSETQRNKGNFPGRFSGRQFSNSRSEMNVSTLELGDSALYLCASSLDSPRLNYEQYFGPGTRLTVT.

The chain links TRBV15 to TRBJ2-7, with a weak D call TRBD1 (5 bases). The CDR3 has 13 residues. V was shortened by 0 bases and J by 7 bases, with 10 bases between the two germline ends. Germline V gene data show CDR1 as LNHNV and CDR2 as YYDKDF (reference sequence). CDR3 in amino acids: CATSRDLGREQYF. The CDR3 nucleotides read TGTGCCACCAGCAGAGATTTGGGGCGGGAGCAGTACTTC.

This chain uses TRBV19 with TRBJ2-6; 12 positions match TRBD1. After removal of 5 bases from V and 2 bases from J, the junction contained 1 base not matched to a gene. This CDR3 contains 16 residues. Germline loops: CDR1 LNHDA, CDR2 SQIVND (reference sequence). The chain's CDR3 is CASSRDRGPGANVLTF. The CDR3 DNA follows: TGTGCCAGTAGTCGGGACAGGGGGCCTGGGGCCAACGTCCTGACTTTC.

This clone came up once. The CDR3 DNA is TGTGCCAGTAGTGGCGCGACAGGTCTGCCGAACACTGAAGCTTTCTTT. Translating it yields CASSGATGLPNTEAFF. The V and J genes are TRBV19 and TRBJ1-1, with D maybe TRBD1 (6 bases). Trimming took off 5 bases at V and 1 base at J, with 17 bases between the two ends. This CDR3 is 16 amino acids long. Germline-derived CDR1 and CDR2 are LNHDA and SQIVND (reference sequence).

The CDR3 is CASSLGQGNNEKLFF. As DNA, the CDR3 is TGTGCCAGCAGCTTAGGACAGGGGAATAATGAAAAACTGTTTTTT. V and J are TRBV7-8 and TRBJ1-4; 8 bases map to TRBD1. The germline V gene has CDR1 SGHVS and CDR2 FQNEAQ. V gave up 1 base and J gave up 4 bases; unmatched junction bases: 2. CDR3 length: 15 residues. Together with reference TRBV7-8 and TRBJ1-4, the CDR3 gives the full variable domain: GAGVSQSPRYKVAKRGQDVALRCDPISGHVSLFWYQQALGQGPEFLTYFQNEAQLDKSGLPSDRFFAERPEGSVSTLKIQRTQQEDSAVYLCASSLGQGNNEKLFFGSGTQLSVL.

The J gene is TRBJ2-3, the V gene TRBV9; 8 bases match TRBD2. CDR1 SGDLS and CDR2 YYNGEE come from the germline V gene. V lost 0 bases, J lost 4 bases, and 7 bases stayed unmatched. The CDR3 runs 16 residues. CDR3 DNA: TGTGCCAGCAGCGTAGCTGGCGGGGGGCGGCCAGATACGCAGTATTTT. Protein sequence: CASSVAGGGRPDTQYF.

In this sample, this clone turned up once. V usage is TRBV6-5 and J usage is TRBJ2-5, with no clear D. Germline V gene sequence: CDR1 MNHEY, CDR2 SVGAGI. This CDR3 contains 13 residues. V lost 0 bases and J 5 bases, leaving 7 bases between the germline ends. CDR3 amino acids: CASSYSASETQYF. In nucleotides, the CDR3 is TGTGCCAGCAGTTACTCGGCCTCGGAGACCCAGTACTTC.

This chain joins TRBV12-3 or TRBV12-4 and TRBJ1-2; D is perhaps TRBD1 (5 bases). V gave up 8 bases and J gave up 7 bases, with 14 bases separating them. CDR3 size: 12 residues. CDR3 sequence reads: CASSPGRGGYTF. The CDR3 DNA reads as TGTGCCAGCTCTCCAGGGCGAGGTGGCTACACCTTC.

This sequence joins TRBV5-5 and TRBJ2-3; TRBD1 matches at 10 bases. This CDR3 comprises 13 residues. V shed 4 bases, J shed 8 bases, and the junction held 4 bases outside the gene matches. CDR1 and CDR2 from the germline V gene are SGHKS and YYEKEE (reference sequence). The CDR3 DNA follows: TGTGCCAGCAGCGGGACAGGGGACGGTACGCAGTATTTT. It encodes CASSGTGDGTQYF.

This clone was detected once. V is TRBV5-5 and J is TRBJ1-5; 7 bases align to TRBD1. The V gene's germline CDR1 is SGHKS and CDR2 YYEKEE (reference sequence). V lost 2 bases to trimming and J lost 6 bases; unmatched junction nucleotides: 8. CDR3 length: 15 amino acids. DNA of the CDR3: TGTGCCAGCAGCTTCAAAGGGGGCATGGGTCAGCCCCAGCATTTT. It is translated as CASSFKGGMGQPQHF.

The J gene is TRBJ1-2, the V gene TRBV5-1, with D possibly matching TRBD1 (6 bases). CDR1 SGHRS and CDR2 YFSETQ come from the germline V gene. CDR3 length: 15 residues. The V and J ends lost 3 bases and 4 bases respectively, with 16 bases between them. CDR3 DNA: TGCGCCAGCAGCTCGCAGGGGACCGGCCTCTATGGCTACACCTTC. As protein: CASSSQGTGLYGYTF.

This clone was found once. This sequence joins TRBV10-2 and TRBJ1-3; 7 nucleotides match TRBD1. V trimming: 2 bases; J trimming: 8 bases; junction bases outside the gene matches: 12. The CDR3 has 16 residues. CDR1 and CDR2 from the germline V gene are WSHSY and SAAADI. The CDR3 loop is CASSELRTGGLDTIYF. CDR3 DNA sequence: TGCGCCAGCAGTGAGCTTAGGACAGGCGGCCTAGACACCATATATTTT.